The 12 T cell receptor beta chains listed next were all sequenced from one sample in a study of cytomegalovirus exposure and HLA in healthy donors. The protocol was immunoSEQ multiplex PCR, while the TCRdb copy is restricted to in-frame clones and leaves out a portion. The sample lists 190,000 or so clones; approximately 80% were seen once. The material sequenced was PBMCs. These receptors were obtained from a woman in her 30s in good health and CMV-seropositive.

The rearrangement links TRBV18 to TRBJ1-2; D gene unclear. Germline V gives CDR1 KGHSH, CDR2 LQKENI. The CDR3 sequence is 13 residues long. Deletions cut 2 bases from V and 6 bases from J, with 10 bases between. In nucleotides, the CDR3 is TGTGCCAGCTCACCAGAAGTACTTGATGGCTACACCTTC. This sequence encodes CASSPEVLDGYTF.

V gene TRBV7-8 combines with J gene TRBJ1-1, with unresolved D. Trimming left V 5 bases short and J 0 bases short, with 10 bases between. CDR1 is SGHVS and CDR2 is FQNEAQ in the germline V gene. This CDR3 is 14 amino acids long. The CDR3 loop is CASSRLIMNTEAFF. CDR3 bases: TGTGCCAGCAGCCGGTTGATCATGAACACTGAAGCTTTCTTT. Full variable domain (outside the CDR3, taken from reference TRBV7-8 and TRBJ1-1): GAGVSQSPRYKVAKRGQDVALRCDPISGHVSLFWYQQALGQGPEFLTYFQNEAQLDKSGLPSDRFFAERPEGSVSTLKIQRTQQEDSAVYLCASSRLIMNTEAFFGQGTRLTVV.

This clone was recorded once. The chain couples TRBV5-1 to TRBJ2-1; 8 nucleotides agree with TRBD2. This CDR3 comprises 15 residues. Germline loops: CDR1 SGHRS, CDR2 YFSETQ. J was trimmed by 4 bases and V by 2 bases; bases with no gene match: 5. CDR3 DNA: TGCGCCAGCAGCTTAAACGAGCGGGAGTACAATGAGCAGTTCTTC. Translated, it gives CASSLNEREYNEQFF. The full variable domain, in which reference TRBV5-1 and TRBJ2-1 provide the parts outside the CDR3, is KAGVTQTPRYLIKTRGQQVTLSCSPISGHRSVSWYQQTPGQGLQFLFEYFSETQRNKGNFPGRFSGRQFSNSRSEMNVSTLELGDSALYLCASSLNEREYNEQFFGPGTRLTVL.

The chain couples TRBV2 to TRBJ2-3; tentatively, D is TRBD2 (5 bases). CDR3 length equals 14 residues. Germline CDR1 SNHLY, CDR2 FYNNEI. Trimming removed 6 bases at V and 4 bases at J, with 14 bases between. The CDR3 is CASRERTYSDTQYF. DNA of the CDR3: TGTGCCAGCAGGGAGCGGACTTATTCAGATACGCAGTATTTT.

The gene calls are TRBV6-1 and TRBJ1-2; 9 bases are a match to TRBD1. The CDR3 is 13 amino acids. The junction had 4 bases not matched to a gene; V was cut back by 3 bases and J by 8 bases. Per germline, CDR1 MNHNS and CDR2 SASEGT. The CDR3: CASSEGQGLGYTF. The CDR3 DNA follows: TGTGCCAGCAGTGAGGGACAGGGTCTGGGCTACACCTTC.

This chain joins TRBV19 and TRBJ1-1; D perhaps matches TRBD1 (6 bases). The germline gives CDR1 LNHDA, CDR2 SQIVND (reference sequence). CDR3 length: 12 residues. Deletions cut 6 bases from V and 7 bases from J, with 12 bases between. CDR3 in DNA: TGTGCCAGTAGAATAACAGGGAATGAAGCTTTCTTT. As protein: CASRITGNEAFF.

This chain links TRBV9 with TRBJ2-1; possibly TRBD1 for D (6 bases). The V gene's germline CDR1 is SGDLS and CDR2 YYNGEE. Trimming removed 3 bases from V and 3 bases from J, with 13 bases in between. CDR3 length equals 15 residues. The CDR3 bases are TGTGCCAGCAGCGGATCCGGGACACTCTACAATGAGCAGTTCTTC. Its translation is CASSGSGTLYNEQFF.

CDR3 region: CASRSGELAEAFF. CDR3 nucleotides: TGTGCCAGCAGGTCAGGGGAACTGGCTGAAGCTTTCTTT. J is TRBJ1-1 and V is TRBV2, with D tentatively TRBD1 (6 bases). The V gene lost 6 bases and the J gene lost 6 bases, with 14 bases spanning the gap. The CDR3 is 13 amino acids. Germline CDR1 SNHLY, CDR2 FYNNEI.

The V call is TRBV7-6, the J call TRBJ2-7, with 13 bases matching TRBD2. V shed 4 bases, J shed 2 bases, and the junction held 8 bases outside the gene matches. From germline, CDR1 is SGHVS and CDR2 FNYEAQ. CDR3 size: 17 residues. In DNA, the CDR3 is TGTGCCAGCAGCTCCGACCCACTAGCGGGAGGGCCCTACGAGCAGTACTTC. Its protein is CASSSDPLAGGPYEQYF.

CDR3 nucleotide sequence: TGTGCCAGCAGCCCGTGGACAGTTACATATGGCTACACCTTC. As protein: CASSPWTVTYGYTF. V and J are TRBV7-9 and TRBJ1-2; D is possibly TRBD1 (6 bases). Trimming took 5 bases from V and 5 from J, leaving 15 bases between them. CDR1 and CDR2 (germline): SEHNR, FQNEAQ (reference sequence). The CDR3 runs 14 residues.

The chain combines TRBV6-1 with TRBJ1-2; TRBD1 might be the D (6 bases). Between the trimmed V and J ends, which lost 6 bases and 3 bases, there was a span of 17 bases. This CDR3 is built from 15 residues. Germline V CDR1 and CDR2: MNHNS, SASEGT. This CDR3 is CASSPDRQIYYGYTF. DNA for the CDR3: TGTGCCAGCAGCCCGGACAGACAGATCTACTATGGCTACACCTTC.

The chain joins TRBV15 to TRBJ1-2; TRBD1 matches at 7 bases. In germline, CDR1 is LNHNV, CDR2 YYDKDF (reference sequence). Trimming cost V 0 bases and J 4 bases; bases outside gene matches: 2. CDR3 length equals 14 residues. The DNA for the CDR3 is TGTGCCACCAGCAGAGATGGGGACAGCTATGGCTACACCTTC. Translating it yields CATSRDGDSYGYTF. Full variable domain (missing parts from reference TRBV15 and TRBJ1-2): DAMVIQNPRYQVTQFGKPVTLSCSQTLNHNVMYWYQQKSSQAPKLLFHYYDKDFNNEADTPDNFQSRRPNTSFCFLDIRSPGLGDTAMYLCATSRDGDSYGYTFGSGTRLTVV.